The 20 T cell receptor beta chains listed next were all sequenced from one sample in a study of CD8+ T cells in alopecia areata. Sequencing relied on a cDNA template that was reverse transcribed from extracted RNA. The table came from immunoSEQ multiplex PCR; TCRdb's copy has only in-frame clones and leaves some out. This sample has some 130,000 clones, with 45% to 50% found just once. The input for sequencing was CD8+ T cells sorted from blood, taken at week 0. The receptors come from a human donor with alopecia areata.

This chain joins TRBV27 and TRBJ2-1; 7 bases agree with TRBD1. Looked up from germline, CDR1 is MNHEY and CDR2 is SMNVEV (reference sequence). The CDR3 loop spans 15 amino acids. V lost 5 bases to trimming and J lost 4 bases; unmatched junction nucleotides: 8. CDR3 in amino acids: CASSATGPIYNEQFF. The CDR3 bases are TGTGCCAGCAGTGCGACAGGGCCCATTTACAATGAGCAGTTCTTC.

The chain couples TRBV29-1 to TRBJ1-1, with TRBD1 matching 10 bases. This CDR3 has 12 amino acids. V lost 7 bases and J lost 5; bases outside the gene matches: 4. Per germline, CDR1 SQVTM and CDR2 ANQGSEA. For the CDR3, the DNA is TGCAGCGGACAGGGGGCTAGTACTGAAGCTTTCTTT. The encoded protein is CSGQGASTEAFF.

This clone was counted only a few times. The rearrangement uses TRBV19 and TRBJ1-2; possibly TRBD1 for D (6 bases). Germline-derived CDR1 and CDR2 are LNHDA and SQIVND (reference sequence). The CDR3 extends over 13 amino acids. Trimming stripped 5 bases from V and 4 bases from J, with 11 bases between. The CDR3 is CASSADSPYGYTF. The CDR3 DNA is TGTGCCAGTAGTGCGGACAGCCCCTATGGCTACACCTTC.

There are a few counts of this clone. J is TRBJ2-7 and V is TRBV5-1; 8 bases are a match to TRBD1. The J segment lost 3 bases and the V segment lost 2 bases, leaving 7 bases of the junction unmatched. CDR1 is SGHRS and CDR2 is YFSETQ in the germline V gene. This CDR3 has 15 amino acids. CDR3 in DNA: TGCGCCAGCAGCTTCCCAGGACAGGGTGTCTACGAGCAGTACTTC. Residues: CASSFPGQGVYEQYF.

The chain recombines TRBV1 with TRBJ2-7; TRBD1 reflects the table's D call only, with no check against the DNA. TRBV1 is a listed pseudogene. The length of the CDR3 is 11 residues. The CDR3 bases are TGCACCAGCAGGGACACCTACGAGCAGTACTTC. This encodes CTSRDTYEQYF.

V and J are TRBV6-1 and TRBJ2-5, with D unresolved. Trimming stripped 5 bases from V and 5 bases from J, with 9 bases between. Germline assignment: CDR1 MNHNS and CDR2 SASEGT. The CDR3 has 12 amino acids. Written as DNA, the CDR3 is TGTGCCAGCAGTAGAATAGGGGAGACCCAGTACTTC. Protein product: CASSRIGETQYF.

V usage is TRBV4-1 and J usage is TRBJ1-1; no clear D. The CDR3 runs to 15 residues. Germline-derived CDR1 and CDR2 are MGHRA and YSYEKL. Trimming cost V 0 bases and J 0 bases, with 8 bases left between them. The CDR3 DNA is TGCGCCAGCAGCCAAGAGGAAGGCCTGAACACTGAAGCTTTCTTT. It is translated as CASSQEEGLNTEAFF.

This clone showed up just once. This chain links TRBV4-2 with TRBJ2-3; no reliable D call. The germline V gene encodes CDR1 LGHNA and CDR2 YNFKEQ. The CDR3 spans 16 residues. V lost 4 bases to trimming and J lost 2 bases, with 16 bases between them. CDR3 DNA: TGTGCCAGCAGCCTAGGCAGCAAGGGCCACACAGATACGCAGTATTTT. This codes for CASSLGSKGHTDTQYF.

The chain links TRBV29-1 to TRBJ2-7; 9 bases are shared with TRBD2. Germline lookup yields CDR1 SQVTM and CDR2 ANQGSEA. V was pared by 4 bases and J by 4 bases, with 11 bases of the junction left unmatched. The CDR3 has 15 residues. In DNA, the CDR3 is TGCAGCGTTGGGGCGTTTCGGACTAGCGAGTACGAGCAGTACTTC. This sequence encodes CSVGAFRTSEYEQYF.

The chain carries TRBV10-2 and TRBJ2-2; D unclear. V was shortened by 6 bases and J by 4 bases, with 6 bases between the two germline ends. The CDR3 runs to 12 residues. The germline CDR1 and CDR2 sequences are WSHSY and SAAADI. In nucleotides, the CDR3 is TGCGCCAGCAGAGAAAGCACCGGGGAGCTGTTTTTT. Protein product: CASRESTGELFF.

The chain links TRBV15 to TRBJ2-7; the D is unclear. V lost 3 bases and J lost 4, with 7 bases in between. The CDR3 has 12 residues. The V gene's germline CDR1 is LNHNV and CDR2 YYDKDF (reference sequence). CDR3 DNA sequence: TGTGCCACCAGCAGCTCCCATTACGAGCAGTACTTC. Translation: CATSSSHYEQYF. Based on the CDR3 plus reference TRBV15 and TRBJ2-7, the full variable domain is DAMVIQNPRYQVTQFGKPVTLSCSQTLNHNVMYWYQQKSSQAPKLLFHYYDKDFNNEADTPDNFQSRRPNTSFCFLDIRSPGLGDTAMYLCATSSSHYEQYFGPGTRLTVT.

This clone has at least ten counts. A much larger clone lies one base from this, so it may be a read error. The CDR3: CASSYSSSGANVLTF. In DNA form, the CDR3 reads TGTGCCAGCAGTTACTCGAGCTCTGGGGCCAACGTCCTGACTTTC. V usage is TRBV6-6 and J usage is TRBJ2-6; D remains ambiguous. Germline V CDR1 and CDR2: MNHNY, SVGAGI (reference sequence). This CDR3 comprises 15 residues. V was shortened by 0 bases and J by 0 bases, with 3 bases between the two germline ends.

The V gene is TRBV5-6, the J gene TRBJ2-5; tentatively, D is TRBD2 (7 bases). CDR3 length equals 14 residues. The germline CDR1 and CDR2 sequences are SGHDT and YYEEEE. V gave up 3 bases and J gave up 1 base, with 10 bases separating them. CDR3 amino acids: CASSWGGFQETQYF. CDR3 DNA: TGTGCCAGCAGCTGGGGGGGCTTCCAAGAGACCCAGTACTTC.

V gene TRBV6-5 combines with J gene TRBJ1-2, with 7 bases fitting TRBD1. CDR1 MNHEY and CDR2 SVGAGI come from the germline V gene. V lost 6 bases, J lost 6 bases, and 4 bases stayed unmatched. The CDR3 loop spans 12 amino acids. The CDR3 spells CASSDRVNGYTF. The CDR3 coding sequence is TGTGCCAGCAGCGACAGGGTCAATGGCTACACCTTC.

Comment on this clone: In the same sample, other DNA sequences code for this CDR3. The chain has TRBV27 and TRBJ2-5, with D unclear. This CDR3 is 11 amino acids long. Looked up from germline, CDR1 is MNHEY and CDR2 is SMNVEV (reference sequence). Trimming pared 3 bases from V and 4 bases from J, leaving 3 bases between. CDR3 protein: CASSLGETQYF. For the CDR3, the DNA is TGTGCCAGCAGTTTGGGAGAGACCCAGTACTTC.

The table lists this clone with a few counts. The chain is built from TRBV2 and TRBJ2-1; 7 nucleotides align to TRBD2. The germline V gene encodes CDR1 SNHLY and CDR2 FYNNEI. V trimming: 5 bases; J trimming: 10 bases; junction bases outside the gene matches: 5. The CDR3 runs 12 residues. In nucleotides, the CDR3 is TGTGCCAGCAGTAAACCGGGAGGCGAGCAGTTCTTC. Residues: CASSKPGGEQFF.

This clone has just a few counts. V gene TRBV13 combines with J gene TRBJ2-7; D perhaps matches TRBD1 (6 bases). The CDR3 consists of 13 residues. The V end lost 4 bases, the J end lost 2 bases, and 9 bases lay between the germline ends. The germline V gene encodes CDR1 PRHDT and CDR2 FYEKMQ (reference sequence). In DNA form, the CDR3 reads TGTGCCAGCAGCTGGGGACAAGCCTACGAGCAGTACTTC. This sequence encodes CASSWGQAYEQYF.

This chain joins TRBV29-1 and TRBJ2-5; a possible D gene is TRBD2 (5 bases). With the DNA end fitting TRBJ2-7 better, the J assignment may be wrong. Per germline, CDR1 SQVTM and CDR2 ANQGSEA. CDR3 length equals 13 residues. CDR3: CSVEARESYEQYF. CDR3 DNA sequence: TGCAGCGTTGAGGCCCGGGAATCCTACGAGCAGTACTTC.

This clone has just one count. The rearrangement uses TRBV6-5 and TRBJ2-5, with D possibly being TRBD1 or TRBD2 (5 bases each). The CDR3 has 13 amino acids. V lost 2 bases, J lost 7 bases, and 11 bases lay in between. Germline loops: CDR1 MNHEY, CDR2 SVGAGI. The CDR3 loop reads CASSYTEGLTQYF. The CDR3 bases are TGTGCCAGCAGTTACACAGAGGGGTTGACCCAGTACTTC.

The CDR3 loop reads CSVSLTDRTDTQYF. The CDR3 region has the DNA TGCAGCGTCTCCTTGACAGACAGGACAGATACGCAGTATTTT. The genes are TRBV29-1 and TRBJ2-3, with a possible D match to TRBD1 (6 bases). CDR3 size: 14 residues. V lost 6 bases, J lost 3 bases, and 16 bases lay in between. Per germline, CDR1 SQVTM and CDR2 ANQGSEA.